This is a list of T cell receptor beta chains from one sample in a study of response to subunit inactivated influenza vaccine. TCRdb reanalysed the RT-PCR reads using MiXCR and keeps one entry per CDR3 protein. The sample consists of under 500,000 distinct CDR3 sequences, 10% to 11% of them appearing once. The sample in question was PBMCs from blood, obtained roughly 47 days after vaccination. Receptor source: a man in his fifties or sixties who received an inactivated influenza vaccine. The CDR3 runs from the conserved cysteine through the conserved F or W. A D gene is named only where the DNA matches it firmly. Size tells how often a clone was seen (once, few, many) or the class of an expanded clone, and some rows leave it out.

d_call: TRBD2; clone_size: NA; j_call: TRBJ2-3; v_call: TRBV25-1; cdr3_aa: CASSDPSGRAADTQYF; cdr3_nt: TGTGCCAGCAGTGACCCTAGCGGGAGGGCCGCAGATACGCAGTATTTT
d_call: NA; clone_size: many; j_call: TRBJ1-2; v_call: TRBV20-1; cdr3_aa: CSASLAENYGYTF; cdr3_nt: TGCAGTGCTAGTTTGGCAGAGAACTATGGCTACACCTTC
d_call: TRBD1; clone_size: NA; j_call: TRBJ2-5; v_call: TRBV5-1; cdr3_aa: CASTSGTGGETQYF; cdr3_nt: TGCGCCAGCACCTCCGGGACAGGGGGAGAGACCCAGTACTTC
d_call: NA; clone_size: NA; j_call: TRBJ2-7; v_call: TRBV7-9; cdr3_aa: CASSSDSRISYEQYF; cdr3_nt: TGTGCCAGCAGCTCCGACTCCAGGATCTCCTACGAGCAGTACTTC
d_call: TRBD1; clone_size: few; j_call: TRBJ2-7; v_call: TRBV6-5; cdr3_aa: CASSYSDREGNEQYF; cdr3_nt: TGTGCCAGCAGTTACTCGGACAGGGAAGGGAACGAGCAGTACTTC
d_call: NA; clone_size: NA; j_call: TRBJ2-1; v_call: TRBV7-9; cdr3_aa: CASSLGQGPSYNEQFF; cdr3_nt: TGTGCCAGCAGCTTAGGGCAGGGCCCTTCCTACAATGAGCAGTTCTTC
d_call: NA; clone_size: few; j_call: TRBJ2-6; v_call: TRBV27; cdr3_aa: CASSPIEPSSGANVLTF; cdr3_nt: TGTGCCAGCAGTCCTATAGAGCCGAGCTCTGGGGCCAACGTCCTGACTTTC
d_call: NA; clone_size: NA; j_call: TRBJ1-6; v_call: TRBV20-1; cdr3_aa: CSARDLSTSNSPLHF; cdr3_nt: TGCAGTGCTAGAGATTTAAGTACTAGTAATTCACCCCTCCACTTT
d_call: NA; clone_size: NA; j_call: TRBJ2-2; v_call: TRBV7-6; cdr3_aa: CASSSLNGARNGELFF; cdr3_nt: TGTGCCAGCAGCTCCCTTAACGGGGCGAGAAACGGGGAGCTGTTTTTT
d_call: TRBD2; clone_size: medium-sized; j_call: TRBJ2-3; v_call: TRBV5-1; cdr3_aa: CASSPVGGRSADTQYF; cdr3_nt: TGCGCCAGCAGCCCGGTTGGCGGGAGAAGTGCAGATACGCAGTATTTT